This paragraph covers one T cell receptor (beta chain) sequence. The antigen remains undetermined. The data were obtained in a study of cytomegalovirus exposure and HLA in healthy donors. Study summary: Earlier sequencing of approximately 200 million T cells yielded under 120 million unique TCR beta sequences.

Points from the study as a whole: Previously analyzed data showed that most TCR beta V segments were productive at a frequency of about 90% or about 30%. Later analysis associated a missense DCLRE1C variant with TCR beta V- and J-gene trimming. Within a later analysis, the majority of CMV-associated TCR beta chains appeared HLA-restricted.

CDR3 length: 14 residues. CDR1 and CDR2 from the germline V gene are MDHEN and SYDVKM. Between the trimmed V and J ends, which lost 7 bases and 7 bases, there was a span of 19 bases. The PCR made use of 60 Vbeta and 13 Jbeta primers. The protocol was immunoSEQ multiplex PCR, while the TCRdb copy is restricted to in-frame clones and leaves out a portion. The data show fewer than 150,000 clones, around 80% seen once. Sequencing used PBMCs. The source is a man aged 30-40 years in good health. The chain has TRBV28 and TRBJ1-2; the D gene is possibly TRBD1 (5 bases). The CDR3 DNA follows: TGTGCCAGCAAGCGGGTCGCAGGGCCCTTTGGCTACACCTTC. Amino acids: CASKRVAGPFGYTF.